This T cell receptor beta chain was obtained from a study of cytomegalovirus exposure and HLA in healthy donors. Study-wide results and limits: A classifier reportedly called cytomegalovirus status with high sensitivity and specificity.

The CDR3 totals 16 residues. Trimming cost V 4 bases and J 0 bases, with 13 bases left between them. Germline CDR1 and CDR2: LGHNA and YNFKEQ. This clone was seen only a few times. The antigen is unknown. Primers included in the PCR were 60 Vbeta and 13 Jbeta primers. Using immunoSEQ multiplex PCR, the repertoire was profiled, and TCRdb retains in-frame clones only, with some absent. This sample yields around 90,000 clones, of which around four fifths are seen a single time; roughly 3% belongs to the top ten. The receptor's source is a woman between 35 and 50 years old in good health and CMV-seronegative. The rearrangement joins TRBV4-2 to TRBJ1-5; D is perhaps TRBD1 (5 bases). What was sequenced was PBMCs. The DNA of the CDR3 is TGTGCCAGCAGCCCTGGGGCGGTCAATAGCAATCAGCCCCAGCATTTT. This gives the protein CASSPGAVNSNQPQHF.